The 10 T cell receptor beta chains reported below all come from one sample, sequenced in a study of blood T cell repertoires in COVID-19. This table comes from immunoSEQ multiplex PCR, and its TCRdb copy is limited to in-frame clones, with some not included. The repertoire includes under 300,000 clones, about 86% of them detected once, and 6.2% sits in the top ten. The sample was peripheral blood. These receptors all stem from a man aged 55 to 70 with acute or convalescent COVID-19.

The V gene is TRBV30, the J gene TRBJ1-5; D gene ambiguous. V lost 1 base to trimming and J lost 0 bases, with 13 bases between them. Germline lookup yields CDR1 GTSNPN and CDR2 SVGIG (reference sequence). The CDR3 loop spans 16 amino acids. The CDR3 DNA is TGTGCCTGGAGTGGCACCCCCGGGGTTAGCAATCAGCCCCAGCATTTT. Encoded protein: CAWSGTPGVSNQPQHF.

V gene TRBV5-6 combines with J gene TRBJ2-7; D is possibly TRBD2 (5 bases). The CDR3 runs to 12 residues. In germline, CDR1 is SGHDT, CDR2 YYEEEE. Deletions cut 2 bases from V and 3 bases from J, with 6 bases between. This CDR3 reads CASSLADYEQYF. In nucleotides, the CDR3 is TGTGCCAGCAGCTTAGCGGACTACGAGCAGTACTTC.

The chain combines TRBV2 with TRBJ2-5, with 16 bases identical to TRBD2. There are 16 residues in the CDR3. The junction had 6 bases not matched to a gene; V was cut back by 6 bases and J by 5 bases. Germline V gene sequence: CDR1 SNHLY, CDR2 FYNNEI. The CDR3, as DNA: TGTGCCAGCAGAGGGACTAGCGGGAGGGCACAGGAGACCCAGTACTTC. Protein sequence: CASRGTSGRAQETQYF.

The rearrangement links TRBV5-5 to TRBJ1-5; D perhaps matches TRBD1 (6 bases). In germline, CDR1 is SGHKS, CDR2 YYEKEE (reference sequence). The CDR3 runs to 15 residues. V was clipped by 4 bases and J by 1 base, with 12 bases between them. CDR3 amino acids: CASSPGGASNQPQHF. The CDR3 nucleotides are TGTGCCAGCAGCCCTGGGGGGGCCAGCAATCAGCCCCAGCATTTT. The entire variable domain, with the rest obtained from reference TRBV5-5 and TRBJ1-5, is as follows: DAGVTQSPTHLIKTRGQQVTLRCSPISGHKSVSWYQQVLGQGPQFIFQYYEKEERGRGNFPDRFSARQFPNYSSELNVNALLLGDSALYLCASSPGGASNQPQHFGDGTRLSIL.

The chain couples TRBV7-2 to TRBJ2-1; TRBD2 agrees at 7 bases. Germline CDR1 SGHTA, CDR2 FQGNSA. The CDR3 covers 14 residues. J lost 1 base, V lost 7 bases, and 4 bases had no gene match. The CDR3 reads CASMSGLSYNEQFF. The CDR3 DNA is TGTGCCAGCATGTCGGGACTATCCTACAATGAGCAGTTCTTC. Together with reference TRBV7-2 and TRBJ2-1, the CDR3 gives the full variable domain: GAGVSQSPSNKVTEKGKDVELRCDPISGHTALYWYRQSLGQGLEFLIYFQGNSAPDKSGLPSDRFSAERTGGSVSTLTIQRTQQEDSAVYLCASMSGLSYNEQFFGPGTRLTVL.

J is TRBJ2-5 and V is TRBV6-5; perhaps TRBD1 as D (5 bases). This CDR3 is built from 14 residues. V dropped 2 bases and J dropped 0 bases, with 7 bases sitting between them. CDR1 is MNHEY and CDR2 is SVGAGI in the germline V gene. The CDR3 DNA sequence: TGTGCCAGCAGTTACCCGACAGACCAAGAGACCCAGTACTTC. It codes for CASSYPTDQETQYF.

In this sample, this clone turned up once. CDR3 sequence reads: CASSPRGVYEKLFF. The CDR3 DNA reads TGTGCCAGCAGCCCCCGGGGGGTTTATGAAAAACTGTTTTTT. The chain is built from TRBV7-6 and TRBJ1-4; possibly TRBD1 for D (5 bases). The V end was cut by 5 bases, the J end by 6 bases, with 13 bases between. This CDR3 is 14 amino acids long. Germline V gene lookup returns CDR1 SGHVS and CDR2 FNYEAQ. Looking up the rest from reference TRBV7-6 and TRBJ1-4 gives the full variable domain: GAGVSQSPRYKVTKRGQDVALRCDPISGHVSLYWYRQALGQGPEFLTYFNYEAQQDKSGLPNDRFSAERPEGSISTLTIQRTEQRDSAMYRCASSPRGVYEKLFFGSGTQLSVL.

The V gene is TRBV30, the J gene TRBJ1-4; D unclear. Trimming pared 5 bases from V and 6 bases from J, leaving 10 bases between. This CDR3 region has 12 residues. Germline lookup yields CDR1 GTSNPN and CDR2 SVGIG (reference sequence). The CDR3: CAWAMRDEKLFF. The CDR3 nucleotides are TGTGCCTGGGCCATGAGGGATGAAAAACTGTTTTTT.

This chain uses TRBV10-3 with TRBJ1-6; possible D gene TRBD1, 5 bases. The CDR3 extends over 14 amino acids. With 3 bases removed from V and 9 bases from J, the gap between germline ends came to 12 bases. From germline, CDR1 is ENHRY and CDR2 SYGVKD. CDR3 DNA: TGTGCCATCAGTGAAGGCAGGGAAAGTTCACCCCTCCACTTT. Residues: CAISEGRESSPLHF.

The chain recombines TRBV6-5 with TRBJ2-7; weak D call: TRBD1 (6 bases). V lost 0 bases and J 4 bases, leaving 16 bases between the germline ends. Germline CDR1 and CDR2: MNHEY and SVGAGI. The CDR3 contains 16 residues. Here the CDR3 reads CASSYSRDNRGYEQYF. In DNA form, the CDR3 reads TGTGCCAGCAGTTACTCGAGGGACAATAGGGGGTACGAGCAGTACTTC.